These 21 T cell receptor beta chains originate from one sample sequenced in a study of cytomegalovirus exposure and HLA in healthy donors. Clones were read by immunoSEQ multiplex PCR, and TCRdb kept only the in-frame ones, dropping some. The repertoire holds roughly 60,000 clones, over 75% seen once, with approximately 2% in the top ten. Source material: PBMCs. The receptors here all came from a woman under 40 in good health and CMV-seronegative.

The CDR3, as DNA: TGTGCCATCAGGCCGGAGGGGCAGGGGGCGTATGGCTACACCTTC. Encoded protein: CAIRPEGQGAYGYTF. The genes are TRBV10-3 and TRBJ1-2; TRBD1 agrees at 8 bases. With 6 bases clipped from V and 5 bases from J, the junction kept 11 bases outside the gene matches. The CDR3 contains 15 residues. The germline gives CDR1 ENHRY, CDR2 SYGVKD.

The chain recombines TRBV9 with TRBJ2-1, with no clear D. The V end lost 0 bases, the J end lost 0 bases, and 4 bases lay between the germline ends. CDR1 is SGDLS and CDR2 is YYNGEE in the germline V gene. The length of the CDR3 is 14 residues. CDR3 protein: CASSVVSSYNEQFF. The CDR3 coding sequence is TGTGCCAGCAGCGTAGTGAGCTCCTACAATGAGCAGTTCTTC. Full variable domain (rest looked up from reference TRBV9 and TRBJ2-1): DSGVTQTPKHLITATGQRVTLRCSPRSGDLSVYWYQQSLDQGLQFLIQYYNGEERAKGNILERFSAQQFPDLHSELNLSSLELGDSALYFCASSVVSSYNEQFFGPGTRLTVL.

This chain connects TRBV7-3 to TRBJ2-7, with TRBD2 matching 12 bases. V was pared by 6 bases and J by 5 bases, with 8 bases of the junction left unmatched. The CDR3 has 15 amino acids. Germline V gene sequence: CDR1 SGHTA, CDR2 FQGTGA. CDR3 DNA: TGTGCCAGCAGTTCCGGACTAGCGGGATCTGACGAGCAGTACTTC. Translated, it gives CASSSGLAGSDEQYF.

The V call is TRBV27, the J call TRBJ1-2, with 10 bases identical to TRBD1. Per germline, CDR1 MNHEY and CDR2 SMNVEV (reference sequence). With V trimmed by 2 bases and J by 2 bases, 14 bases remained unmatched. There are 19 residues in the CDR3. CDR3: CASSLASRQGARGNYGYTF. CDR3 sequence (DNA): TGTGCCAGCAGTTTAGCCTCTCGACAGGGGGCGCGGGGCAACTATGGCTACACCTTC.

The chain couples TRBV19 to TRBJ2-7; perhaps TRBD1 as D (5 bases). Germline CDR1 LNHDA, CDR2 SQIVND (reference sequence). This CDR3 spans 13 amino acids. V lost 6 bases to trimming and J lost 0 bases, with 9 bases between them. The CDR3 sequence is CASSLQDSYEQYF. The CDR3 region has the DNA TGTGCCAGTAGCCTACAGGACTCCTACGAGCAGTACTTC.

The V call is TRBV7-8, the J call TRBJ1-2; 9 bases match TRBD1. This CDR3 comprises 17 residues. Germline CDR1 SGHVS, CDR2 FQNEAQ. J gave up 6 bases and V 1 base, and 12 bases lay outside the gene matches. CDR3: CASSLGTGAPSGDGYTF. The CDR3 coding sequence is TGTGCCAGCAGCTTAGGGACAGGGGCCCCGTCCGGTGATGGCTACACCTTC.

CDR3 sequence: CASSLGGLAGGETQYF. The CDR3 coding sequence is TGTGCCAGCAGCTTAGGGGGGCTAGCGGGAGGAGAGACCCAGTACTTC. This chain connects TRBV11-2 to TRBJ2-5; 11 bases are shared with TRBD2. Germline lookup yields CDR1 SGHAT and CDR2 FQNNGV. The CDR3 runs 16 residues. The trim removed 1 base at V and 4 bases at J, leaving 5 bases unmatched.

CDR3 in amino acids: CASSQEGRAIQETQYF. In DNA, the CDR3 is TGTGCCAGCAGCCAAGAAGGCAGGGCGATCCAAGAGACCCAGTACTTC. The chain is built from TRBV14 and TRBJ2-5, with D maybe TRBD1 (5 bases). CDR3 length: 16 residues. The V gene lost 0 bases and the J gene lost 1 base, with 12 bases spanning the gap. Per the germline V gene, CDR1 is SGHDN and CDR2 is FVKESK.

This chain connects TRBV7-3 to TRBJ2-1, with 14 nucleotides matching TRBD2. In germline, CDR1 is SGHTA, CDR2 FQGTGA. With V trimmed by 5 bases and J by 8 bases, 5 bases remained unmatched. The CDR3 covers 15 residues. The CDR3 protein is CASSMGTSGSHEQFF. As DNA, the CDR3 is TGTGCCAGCAGCATGGGGACTAGCGGGAGCCATGAGCAGTTCTTC.

V is TRBV19 and J is TRBJ1-1, with 7 bases fitting TRBD1. The germline V gene has CDR1 LNHDA and CDR2 SQIVND (reference sequence). With V trimmed by 6 bases and J by 3 bases, 4 bases remained unmatched. The length of the CDR3 is 13 residues. The CDR3 bases are TGTGCCAGTAGCTTGACAGGGTACACTGAAGCTTTCTTT. Its protein product is CASSLTGYTEAFF. Combining the CDR3 with reference TRBV19 and TRBJ1-1 gives the whole variable domain DGGITQSPKYLFRKEGQNVTLSCEQNLNHDAMYWYRQDPGQGLRLIYYSQIVNDFQKGDIAEGYSVSREKKESFPLTVTSAQKNPTAFYLCASSLTGYTEAFFGQGTRLTVV.

As DNA, the CDR3 is TGTGCCAGTGGTGCTGGCGGGGCCCTCGAGCAGTACTTC. It yields the protein CASGAGGALEQYF. This chain connects TRBV19 to TRBJ2-7; D is possibly TRBD2 (6 bases). The CDR3 contains 13 residues. Germline V gene sequence: CDR1 LNHDA, CDR2 SQIVND (reference sequence). The ends were cut back, 8 bases at V and 6 bases at J, with 17 bases in the middle.

J is TRBJ2-1 and V is TRBV27; TRBD2 agrees at 11 bases. CDR3 length equals 16 residues. Trimming took 5 bases from V and 10 from J; bases not matched to a gene: 13. Per the germline V gene, CDR1 is MNHEY and CDR2 is SMNVEV (reference sequence). The DNA for the CDR3 is TGTGCCAGCAGTGCCCGACTAGCGGGACTCCCCCACGAGCAGTTCTTC. Translation: CASSARLAGLPHEQFF.

The chain employs TRBV7-9 and TRBJ2-2, with TRBD2 identical over 8 bases. The germline CDR1 and CDR2 sequences are SEHNR and FQNEAQ (reference sequence). The CDR3 contains 14 residues. V gave up 7 bases and J gave up 6 bases; unmatched junction bases: 7. The CDR3 spells CASIPARGAGELFF. DNA of the CDR3: TGTGCCAGCATCCCCGCGCGGGGGGCCGGGGAGCTGTTTTTT. Combining the CDR3 with reference TRBV7-9 and TRBJ2-2 gives the whole variable domain DTGVSQNPRHKITKRGQNVTFRCDPISEHNRLYWYRQTLGQGPEFLTYFQNEAQLEKSRLLSDRFSAERPKGSFSTLEIQRTEQGDSAMYLCASIPARGAGELFFGEGSRLTVL.

This clone has a single count. Here the CDR3 DNA reads TGTGCCAGCCGTGCGGGGAGCACAGATACGCAGTATTTT. Translated, it gives CASRAGSTDTQYF. The chain carries TRBV6-1 and TRBJ2-3; tentative D call: TRBD2 (6 bases). CDR3 length: 13 amino acids. V lost 8 bases and J lost 0, with 9 bases in between. Germline values: CDR1 MNHNS, CDR2 SASEGT.

This rearrangement joins TRBV9 to TRBJ2-7; TRBD2 matches at 7 bases. CDR3 length: 15 residues. V dropped 4 bases and J dropped 2; count of bases not matched to a gene: 9. The V gene's germline CDR1 is SGDLS and CDR2 YYNGEE. The CDR3 DNA follows: TGTGCCAGCAGCCCGGGGGGTGGGCGGGCCTACGAGCAGTACTTC. It specifies CASSPGGGRAYEQYF.

The chain recombines TRBV6-6 with TRBJ2-3; TRBD2 agrees at 10 bases. The CDR3 is 13 residues long. V trimming: 7 bases; J trimming: 4 bases; junction bases outside the gene matches: 2. Germline CDR1 reads MNHNY; CDR2 reads SVGAGI (reference sequence). CDR3 amino acids: CASTSGRSDTQYF. DNA for the CDR3: TGTGCCAGCACTAGCGGGAGATCAGATACGCAGTATTTT.

The count of this clone is one. The chain combines TRBV2 with TRBJ2-7, with 11 bases that match TRBD1. CDR3 length: 14 residues. Germline V CDR1 and CDR2: SNHLY, FYNNEI. With 8 bases clipped from V and 3 bases from J, the junction kept 6 bases outside the gene matches. CDR3 amino acids: CASQPGTGGYEQYF. In DNA, the CDR3 is TGTGCCAGCCAACCCGGGACAGGGGGCTACGAGCAGTACTTC.

The chain carries TRBV4-1 and TRBJ2-7; 11 bases are a match to TRBD2. The CDR3 contains 14 residues. The ends lost 4 bases at V and 2 bases at J; junction bases unmatched: 1. Germline CDR1 reads MGHRA; CDR2 reads YSYEKL. The CDR3 bases are TGCGCCAGCAGCCCACTAGCGGGGGCCTACGAGCAGTACTTC. It yields the protein CASSPLAGAYEQYF.

This chain uses TRBV5-5 with TRBJ2-1; no clear D gene. V dropped 4 bases and J dropped 4 bases, with 15 bases sitting between them. The CDR3 runs 15 residues. Germline V lookup: CDR1 SGHKS, CDR2 YYEKEE (reference sequence). CDR3: CASSPYSSMYNEQFF. The CDR3 bases are TGTGCCAGCAGCCCCTACAGCTCTATGTACAATGAGCAGTTCTTC.

V usage is TRBV7-9 and J usage is TRBJ2-7; TRBD1 matches 8 bases. Trimming removed 4 bases from V and 2 bases from J; junction bases left unmatched: 4. The germline V gene encodes CDR1 SEHNR and CDR2 FQNEAQ (reference sequence). This CDR3 region has 14 residues. Here the CDR3 reads CASSSTGAPYEQYF. The CDR3 region has the DNA TGTGCCAGCAGCTCGACAGGGGCGCCCTACGAGCAGTACTTC.

The genes are TRBV18 and TRBJ2-1; 10 bases are a match to TRBD2. There are 17 residues in the CDR3. V dropped 1 base and J dropped 4; count of bases not matched to a gene: 7. Germline V gene data show CDR1 as KGHSH and CDR2 as LQKENI. The CDR3 DNA follows: TGTGCCAGCTCACCACTCGTAGGACTAGCGGATTACAATGAGCAGTTCTTC. This sequence encodes CASSPLVGLADYNEQFF.